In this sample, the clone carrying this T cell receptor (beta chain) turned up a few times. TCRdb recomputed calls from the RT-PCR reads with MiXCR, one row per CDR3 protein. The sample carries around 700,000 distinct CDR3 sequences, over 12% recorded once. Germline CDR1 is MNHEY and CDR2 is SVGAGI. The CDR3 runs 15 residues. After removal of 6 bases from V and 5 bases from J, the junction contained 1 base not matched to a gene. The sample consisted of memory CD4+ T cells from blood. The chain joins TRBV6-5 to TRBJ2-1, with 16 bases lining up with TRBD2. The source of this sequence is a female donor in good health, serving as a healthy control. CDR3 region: CASRGLAGGDNEQFF. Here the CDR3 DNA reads TGTGCCAGCAGGGGACTAGCGGGAGGGGACAATGAGCAGTTCTTC.